The present TCR beta chain was sequenced within a study of a mutant IDH1 vaccine in newly diagnosed glioma. Overall study: Standard pretreatment was either radiotherapy, temozolomide, or, for most, radiochemotherapy with temozolomide.

The time point: week 47, end of study. One vaccine dose held 300 ug of mutant IDH1 20-mer peptide and came with topical imiquimod. After removal of 4 bases from V and 4 bases from J, the junction contained 6 bases not matched to a gene. This CDR3 is 14 amino acids long. Germline CDR1 and CDR2: LGHNA and YSLEER. Using immunoSEQ multiplex PCR, the repertoire was profiled, and TCRdb retains in-frame clones only, with some absent. The profile shows about 83,000 clones, roughly four fifths of them singletons. About this clone itself: Its antigen is not identified.

The origin of this receptor is a middle-aged man with glioma. The chain links TRBV4-3 to TRBJ1-1; 7 bases align to TRBD1. This material consisted of PBMCs, taken from a glioma patient whose treatment included an IDH1 peptide vaccine. The DNA of the CDR3 is TGCGCCAGCAGCCCTAACAGGGGAATCACTGAAGCTTTCTTT. Protein: CASSPNRGITEAFF.